Detailed here is one T cell receptor (beta chain). The antigen remains unidentified. This CDR3 is 13 amino acids long. V dropped 5 bases and J dropped 4 bases, with 9 bases sitting between them. Germline CDR1 is SGHRS and CDR2 is YFSETQ. The entry originates in a study of T cells in Graves' hyperthyroidism and ophthalmopathy. If no ophthalmopathy progression occurred within 18 months, Graves' hyperthyroidism was stable. Subjects aged 18 to 65 presented with newly diagnosed hyperthyroidism of less than 2 months' duration. Not enrolled were patients with uncontrolled infection, other autoimmune disease, pregnancy or lactation. Using RNA transcripts as the source, TCR beta CDR3 regions were amplified. HTBI primers were employed in a first-round RT-PCR of the TCR CDR3. TCRdb re-derived calls from the multiplex PCR reads in MiXCR, one entry per CDR3 protein. The sample contains about 840,000 distinct CDR3 sequences, over 35% of which appear only once.

Findings and limits, study-wide: Blood shared most expanded thyroid clonotypes above 0.001.

Sequencing was carried out using blood. This TCR came from a man in his late teens or twenties with Graves' hyperthyroidism. This rearrangement joins TRBV5-1 to TRBJ1-4; D call uncertain. The CDR3 sequence: CASRQAINEKLFF. The DNA for the CDR3 is TGCGCCAGCAGGCAGGCCATTAATGAAAAACTGTTTTTT.